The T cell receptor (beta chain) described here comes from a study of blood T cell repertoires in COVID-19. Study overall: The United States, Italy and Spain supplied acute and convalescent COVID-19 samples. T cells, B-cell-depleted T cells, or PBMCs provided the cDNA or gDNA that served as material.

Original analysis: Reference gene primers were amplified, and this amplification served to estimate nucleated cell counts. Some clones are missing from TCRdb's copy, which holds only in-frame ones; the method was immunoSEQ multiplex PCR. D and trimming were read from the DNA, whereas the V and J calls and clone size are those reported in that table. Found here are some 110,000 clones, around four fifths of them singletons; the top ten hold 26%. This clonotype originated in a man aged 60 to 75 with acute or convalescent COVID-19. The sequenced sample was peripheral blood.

In DNA form, the CDR3 reads TGTGCCAGCGTCTCCGGAGACTATGGCTACACCTTC. Its protein is CASVSGDYGYTF. V is TRBV6-5 and J is TRBJ1-2, with D hard to call. CDR1 and CDR2 (germline): MNHEY, SVGAGI. The CDR3 runs 12 residues. Trimming shortened V by 8 bases and J by 3 bases, and 10 bases separated the two germline ends.